A single sample gave rise to the 13 T cell receptor beta chains below, sequenced in a study of CXCR3-negative and CXCR3-positive naive CD8 T cells. Carrying UMI labels, the TRB cDNA libraries were prepared through 5' RACE. Reanalyzing the 5' RACE reads, TCRdb keeps one entry per CDR3 protein, without DNA. The table lists about 53,000 distinct CDR3 sequences. Sequencing was done on a sample of naive CXCR3- CD8+ T cells from blood. Subset described: CD45RO-CCR7+CD27+CD95- naive CD8+ T cells lacking CXCR3 (TNR3-). All receptors derive from a human donor in good health. Some clones in this sample may be carry-over from other donors' samples.

The rearrangement uses TRBV6-2 or TRBV6-3 and TRBJ1-3. CDR1 MNHEY and CDR2 SVGEGT come from the germline V gene. There are 16 residues in the CDR3. The CDR3 region is CASSYGPAGSGNTIYF.

This sequence joins TRBV12-3 or TRBV12-4 and TRBJ1-2. The length of the CDR3 is 14 residues. CDR3 in amino acids: CASSLVGELNGYTF.

V is TRBV20-1 and J is TRBJ2-7; TCRdb gives TRBD1 as the D gene, but with no DNA this cannot be confirmed. The length of the CDR3 is 13 residues. The V gene's germline CDR1 is DFQATT and CDR2 SNEGSKA (reference sequence). CDR3 loop: CSAGAGDTYEQYF.

This sequence joins TRBV29-1 and TRBJ2-7. The CDR3 is 11 amino acids. The germline CDR1 and CDR2 sequences are SQVTM and ANQGSEA. CDR3 sequence: CSVEDQGEQYF.

CDR3 amino acids: CASSYTSGGKLFF. The V and J genes are TRBV6-5 and TRBJ1-4; TCRdb selects TRBD1, and the lack of DNA leaves this call unchecked. CDR3 length equals 13 residues. From germline, CDR1 is MNHEY and CDR2 SVGAGI.

The CDR3 reads CATSRGWDSYEQYF. The chain uses TRBV15 and TRBJ2-7; TCRdb's D call of TRBD1 is untestable without DNA. The CDR3 consists of 14 residues. From germline, CDR1 is LNHNV and CDR2 YYDKDF (reference sequence). The full variable domain, its missing parts supplied by reference TRBV15 and TRBJ2-7, is DAMVIQNPRYQVTQFGKPVTLSCSQTLNHNVMYWYQQKSSQAPKLLFHYYDKDFNNEADTPDNFQSRRPNTSFCFLDIRSPGLGDTAMYLCATSRGWDSYEQYFGPGTRLTVT.

This chain uses TRBV7-6 with TRBJ2-7; the D call from TCRdb, TRBD2, cannot be confirmed without DNA. CDR1 is SGHVS and CDR2 is FNYEAQ in the germline V gene. The CDR3 contains 15 residues. The CDR3 region is CASSQTSGGPYEQYF. The complete variable domain, with remaining parts taken from reference TRBV7-6 and TRBJ2-7, reads GAGVSQSPRYKVTKRGQDVALRCDPISGHVSLYWYRQALGQGPEFLTYFNYEAQQDKSGLPNDRFSAERPEGSISTLTIQRTEQRDSAMYRCASSQTSGGPYEQYFGPGTRLTVT.

The chain links TRBV5-5 to TRBJ2-7; there is no DNA to check the TCRdb D call of TRBD2. Germline assignment: CDR1 SGHKS and CDR2 YYEKEE (reference sequence). CDR3 length: 13 residues. CDR3 amino acids: CASSLERVPEQYF.

The gene calls are TRBV7-9 and TRBJ2-3. The CDR3 runs 14 residues. From germline, CDR1 is SEHNR and CDR2 FQNEAQ (reference sequence). The chain's CDR3 is CASSLRTSGDTQHF. The full variable domain, rest sourced from reference TRBV7-9 and TRBJ2-3, is DTGVSQNPRHKITKRGQNVTFRCDPISEHNRLYWYRQTLGQGPEFLTYFQNEAQLEKSRLLSDRFSAERPKGSFSTLEIQRTEQGDSAMYLCASSLRTSGDTQHFGPGTRLTVL.

The chain uses TRBV29-1 and TRBJ2-7. Germline values: CDR1 SQVTM, CDR2 ANQGSEA. The CDR3 has 12 residues. CDR3 sequence: CSVVRENYEQYF.

The genes are TRBV27 and TRBJ1-1; no DNA is available, so the TRBD1 call from TCRdb remains unchecked. Germline CDR1 and CDR2: MNHEY and SMNVEV (reference sequence). The CDR3 loop spans 16 amino acids. Here the CDR3 reads CASSTHLFRVNTEAFF.

J is TRBJ2-2 and V is TRBV20-1; absent DNA, TCRdb's TRBD2 call cannot be checked. Germline lookup yields CDR1 DFQATT and CDR2 SNEGSKA (reference sequence). The CDR3 is 19 residues long. CDR3 sequence reads: CSAREFRLAGGPNTGELFF.

The gene calls are TRBV29-1 and TRBJ2-7; there is no DNA to check the TCRdb D call of TRBD1. The CDR3 is 13 amino acids. Per the germline V gene, CDR1 is SQVTM and CDR2 is ANQGSEA. This chain's CDR3 is CSVREAGDYEQYF.